The clone carrying this T cell receptor (beta chain) turned up a few times. The antigen is undetermined. These data are taken from a study of vaccination and CD4 T cells after COVID-19. Treatment of the sample: roughly 10-day PBMC culture with coronavirus spike peptide pools or control peptides (ViraFEST assay). The Oncomine TCR Beta short-read assay generated sequence data from the DNA of cultured CD4+ T cells. Using its own MiXCR run on the PCR reads, TCRdb lists one record per CDR3 protein. The sample lists about 30,000 distinct CDR3 sequences; 62% were seen once. The starting material was CD4+ T cells from blood, cultured in vitro, obtained after SARS-CoV-2 vaccination. The origin of this receptor is a human donor who received a COVID-19 vaccine.

CDR3 residues: CSARLRGWQETQYF. CDR3 nucleotide sequence: TGCAGTGCTAGGCTCAGGGGCTGGCAAGAGACCCAGTACTTC. This chain connects TRBV20-1 to TRBJ2-5, with D possibly TRBD1 on 6 matching bases. With 3 bases removed from V and 2 bases from J, the gap between germline ends came to 13 bases. Germline V gene data show CDR1 as DFQATT and CDR2 as SNEGSKA (reference sequence). The CDR3 is 14 residues long.